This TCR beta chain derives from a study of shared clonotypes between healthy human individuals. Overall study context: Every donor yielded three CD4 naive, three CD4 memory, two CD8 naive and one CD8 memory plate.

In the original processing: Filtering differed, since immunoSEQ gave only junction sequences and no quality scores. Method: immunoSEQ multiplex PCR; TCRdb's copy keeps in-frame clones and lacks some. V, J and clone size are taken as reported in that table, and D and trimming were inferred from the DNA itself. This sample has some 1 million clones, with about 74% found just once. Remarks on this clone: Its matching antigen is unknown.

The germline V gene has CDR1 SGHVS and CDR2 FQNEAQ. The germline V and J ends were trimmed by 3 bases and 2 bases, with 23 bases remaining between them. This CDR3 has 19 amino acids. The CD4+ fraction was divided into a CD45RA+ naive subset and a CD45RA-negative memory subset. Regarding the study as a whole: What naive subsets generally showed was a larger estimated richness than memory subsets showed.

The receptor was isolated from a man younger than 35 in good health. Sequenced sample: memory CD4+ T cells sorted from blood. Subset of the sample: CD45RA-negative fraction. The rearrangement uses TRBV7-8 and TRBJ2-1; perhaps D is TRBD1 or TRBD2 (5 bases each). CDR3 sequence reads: CASSLRDLVSFDAYNEQFF. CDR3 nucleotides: TGTGCCAGCAGCTTGAGGGACCTTGTAAGTTTTGACGCCTACAATGAGCAGTTCTTC.